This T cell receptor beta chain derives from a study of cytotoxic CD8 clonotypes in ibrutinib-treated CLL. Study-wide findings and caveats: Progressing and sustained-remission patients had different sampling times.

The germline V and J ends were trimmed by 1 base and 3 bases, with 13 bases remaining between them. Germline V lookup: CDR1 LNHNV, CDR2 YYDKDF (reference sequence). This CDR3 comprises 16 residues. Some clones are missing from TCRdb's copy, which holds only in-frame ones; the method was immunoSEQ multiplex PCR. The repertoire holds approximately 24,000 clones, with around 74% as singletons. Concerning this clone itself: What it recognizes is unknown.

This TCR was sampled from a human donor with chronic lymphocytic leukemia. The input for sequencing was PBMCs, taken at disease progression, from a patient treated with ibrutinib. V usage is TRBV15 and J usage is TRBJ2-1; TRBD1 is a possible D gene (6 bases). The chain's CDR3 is CATSRGPEGVYNEQFF. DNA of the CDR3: TGTGCCACCAGCAGAGGCCCTGAGGGGGTCTACAATGAGCAGTTCTTC.